This T cell receptor beta chain was documented in a study of response to subunit inactivated influenza vaccine. CDR1 SGHRS and CDR2 YFSETQ come from the germline V gene. This CDR3 spans 14 amino acids. Trimming left V 0 bases short and J 4 bases short, with 10 bases between. With respect to this clonotype: The antigen is unknown.

Study-wide findings and caveats: After each seasonal influenza vaccination, few new T cells are recruited, the authors suggested.

TCRdb reprocessed the RT-PCR reads via MiXCR and lists one record per CDR3 protein. The sample consists of a few hundred thousand distinct CDR3 sequences, 20% to 25% of them appearing once. The rearrangement links TRBV5-1 to TRBJ2-5; D gene uncertain. The TCR comes from a man aged 50-75 years who received an inactivated influenza vaccine. Sequences were derived from PBMCs from blood, sampled approximately 22 months after vaccination. The CDR3 DNA sequence: TGCGCCAGCAGCTTGGGGAGCCAAGGAGAGACCCAGTACTTC. This sequence encodes CASSLGSQGETQYF.